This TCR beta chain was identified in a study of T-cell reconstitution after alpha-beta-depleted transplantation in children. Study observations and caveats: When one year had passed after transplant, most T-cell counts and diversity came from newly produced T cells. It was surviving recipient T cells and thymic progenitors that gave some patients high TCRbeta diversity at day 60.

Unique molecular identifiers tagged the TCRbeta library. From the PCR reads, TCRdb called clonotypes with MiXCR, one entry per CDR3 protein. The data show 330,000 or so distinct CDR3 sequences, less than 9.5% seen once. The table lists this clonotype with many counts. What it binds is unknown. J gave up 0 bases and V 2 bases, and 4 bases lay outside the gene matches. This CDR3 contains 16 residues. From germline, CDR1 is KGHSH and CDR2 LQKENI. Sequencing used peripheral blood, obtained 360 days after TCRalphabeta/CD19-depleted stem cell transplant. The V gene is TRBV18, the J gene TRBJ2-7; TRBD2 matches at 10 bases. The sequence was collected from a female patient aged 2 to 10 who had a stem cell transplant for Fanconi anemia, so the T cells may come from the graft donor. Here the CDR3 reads CASSPASGSFSYEQYF. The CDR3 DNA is TGTGCCAGCTCACCAGCTAGCGGGAGCTTCTCCTACGAGCAGTACTTC.